These T cell receptor beta chains were read from a single sample in a study of T cell changes during pregnancy in multiple sclerosis. The data were produced by immunoSEQ multiplex PCR, yet TCRdb's version contains in-frame clones alone and is incomplete. The repertoire holds some 83,000 clones, 91% seen once, with roughly 3.5% in the top ten. The starting material was PBMCs, obtained in the first trimester of pregnancy. The receptors were sampled from a female donor in good health, serving as a control in a pregnancy study. Some clones in this sample may be carry-over from other donors' samples. CDR3s include the opening cysteine and the closing phenylalanine or tryptophan. A D gene is named only where the DNA matches it firmly. Not every row has a clone size; where given, it reads once, few, many or a size class.

v_call	clone_size	cdr3_length	j_call	d_call	cdr3_nt	cdr3_aa
TRBV13	NA	15	TRBJ1-1	NA	TGTGCCAGCAGCACCCCCGGGACTTTGAACACTGAAGCTTTCTTT	CASSTPGTLNTEAFF
TRBV18	NA	14	TRBJ2-5	NA	TGTGCCAGCTCACCATGGAGGAGCCAAGAGACCCAGTACTTC	CASSPWRSQETQYF
TRBV2	NA	11	TRBJ1-2	NA	TGTGCCAGCAACGAGGGAGGGGGCTACACCTTC	CASNEGGGYTF
TRBV23-1	few	13	TRBJ1-1	NA	TGCGCCAGCAGTCAAGAGGGGAACACTGAAGCTTTCTTT	CASSQEGNTEAFF
TRBV10-3	once	14	TRBJ2-2	TRBD2	TGTGCCATCAGCGGGACTAGCGGCGACGGGGAGCTGTTTTTT	CAISGTSGDGELFF
TRBV4-1	NA	16	TRBJ2-7	NA	TGCGCCAGCAGCCAAGCGGACAGACAACACTCCTACGAGCAGTACTTC	CASSQADRQHSYEQYF
TRBV28	NA	17	TRBJ2-6	NA	TGTGCCAGCAGTGGCATAGGGGAACACTCTGGGGCCAACGTCCTGACTTTC	CASSGIGEHSGANVLTF
TRBV10-1	NA	12	TRBJ2-5	TRBD1	TGCGCCAGGACAGGGTTTTTTAGGACCCAGTACTTC	CARTGFFRTQYF
TRBV9	NA	13	TRBJ2-6	TRBD2	TGTGCTAGCGGGACTAGTGGGGCCAACGTCCTGACTTTC	CASGTSGANVLTF
TRBV27	NA	16	TRBJ2-5	TRBD2	TGTGCCAGCAGTAGGGCTAGCGGGACCCGAAGGGAGACCCAGTACTTC	CASSRASGTRRETQYF
TRBV6-5	NA	14	TRBJ1-1	TRBD1	TGTGCCAGCAGTTACTCACAGGGGGCCACTGAAGCTTTCTTT	CASSYSQGATEAFF
TRBV11-2	NA	14	TRBJ2-2	NA	TGTGCCAGCAGTCAAACAGGGCTCACCGGGGAGCTGTTTTTT	CASSQTGLTGELFF
TRBV9	NA	16	TRBJ2-2	NA	TGTGCCAGCAGCGTAGCCGCGGGGACGAACACCGGGGAGCTGTTTTTT	CASSVAAGTNTGELFF
TRBV7-2	NA	15	TRBJ2-7	TRBD2	TGTGCCAGCAGCCTTGGGACTAGCGGCATCTACGAGCAGTACTTC	CASSLGTSGIYEQYF
TRBV6-4	many	16	TRBJ2-1	TRBD2	TGTGCCAGCAGTGACTCGGACGGGACTAGCGGCGATGAGCAGTTCTTC	CASSDSDGTSGDEQFF
TRBV5-1	NA	17	TRBJ2-1	TRBD2	TGCGCCAGCAGCTCGGGACTAGCGGGGGGGATCTACAATGAGCAGTTCTTC	CASSSGLAGGIYNEQFF
TRBV2	NA	14	TRBJ1-6	NA	TGTGCCAGCAGTGAAGCGCTCGGAGGTTCACCCCTCCACTTT	CASSEALGGSPLHF
TRBV27	NA	13	TRBJ1-2	TRBD1	TGTGCCAGCAGTCCCCGGACAGGCTATGGCTACACCTTC	CASSPRTGYGYTF
TRBV7-2	NA	13	TRBJ2-5	TRBD1	TGTGCCAGCAGCATAACGGACAGGGCTTTCCAGTACTTC	CASSITDRAFQYF
TRBV30	once	14	TRBJ2-7	TRBD2	TGTGCCTGGGGGGGTCTAGCGGGATCTGGTGAGCAGTACTTC	CAWGGLAGSGEQYF
TRBV6-5	NA	13	TRBJ1-1	TRBD1	TGTGCCAGCAGAACAGGGGGTGGATCTGAAGCTTTCTTT	CASRTGGGSEAFF
TRBV27	NA	17	TRBJ1-2	NA	TGTGCCAGCAGTTTATCGTCCCAGGGGTTTACTAACTATGGCTACACCTTC	CASSLSSQGFTNYGYTF